This T cell receptor (beta chain) was sequenced in a study of shared clonotypes between healthy human individuals. The assay was immunoSEQ multiplex PCR, and TCRdb's table has in-frame clones only and misses some. Of about 2.4 million clones listed, around nine tenths are singletons. V dropped 0 bases and J dropped 0 bases, with 9 bases sitting between them. The CDR3 covers 15 residues. Germline V gene lookup returns CDR1 MGHRA and CDR2 YSYEKL. The specimen was naive CD4+ T cells sorted from blood. Regarding subset: CD45RA+ positively selected. This chain connects TRBV4-1 to TRBJ2-7; tentative D call: TRBD2 (6 bases). The sequence derives from a man aged 18 to 30 in good health. CDR3 in amino acids: CASSQEGGASYEQYF. DNA of the CDR3: TGCGCCAGCAGCCAAGAGGGAGGAGCCTCCTACGAGCAGTACTTC.